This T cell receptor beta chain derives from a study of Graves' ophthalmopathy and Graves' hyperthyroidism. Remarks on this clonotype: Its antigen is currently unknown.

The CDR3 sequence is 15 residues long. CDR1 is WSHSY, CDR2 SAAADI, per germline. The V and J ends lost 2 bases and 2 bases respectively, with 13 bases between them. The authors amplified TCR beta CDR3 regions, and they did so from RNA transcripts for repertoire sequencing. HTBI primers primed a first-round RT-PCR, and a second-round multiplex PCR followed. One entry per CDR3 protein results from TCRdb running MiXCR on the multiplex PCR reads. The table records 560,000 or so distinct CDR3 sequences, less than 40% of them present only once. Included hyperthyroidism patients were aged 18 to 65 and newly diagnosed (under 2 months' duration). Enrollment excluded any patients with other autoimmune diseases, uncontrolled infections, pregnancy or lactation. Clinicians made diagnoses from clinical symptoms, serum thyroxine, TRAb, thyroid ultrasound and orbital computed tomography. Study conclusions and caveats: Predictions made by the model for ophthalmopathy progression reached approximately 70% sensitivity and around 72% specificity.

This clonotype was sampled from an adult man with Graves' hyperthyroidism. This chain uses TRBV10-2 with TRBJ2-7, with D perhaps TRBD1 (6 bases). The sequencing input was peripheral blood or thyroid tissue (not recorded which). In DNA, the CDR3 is TGCGCCAGCAGTGAGCTTATCACAGGGACCTACGAGCAGTACTTC. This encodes CASSELITGTYEQYF.